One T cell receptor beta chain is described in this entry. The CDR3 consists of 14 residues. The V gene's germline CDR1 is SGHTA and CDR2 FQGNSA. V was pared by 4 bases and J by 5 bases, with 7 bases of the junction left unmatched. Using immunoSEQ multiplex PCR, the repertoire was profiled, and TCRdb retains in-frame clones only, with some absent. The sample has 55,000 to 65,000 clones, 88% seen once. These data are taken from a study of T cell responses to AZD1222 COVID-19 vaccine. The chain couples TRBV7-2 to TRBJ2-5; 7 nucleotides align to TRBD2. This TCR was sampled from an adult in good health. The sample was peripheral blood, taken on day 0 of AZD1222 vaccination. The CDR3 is CASSSSVGGETQYF. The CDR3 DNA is TGTGCCAGCAGCTCTAGTGTGGGAGGGGAGACCCAGTACTTC. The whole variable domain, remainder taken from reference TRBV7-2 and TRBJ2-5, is GAGVSQSPSNKVTEKGKDVELRCDPISGHTALYWYRQSLGQGLEFLIYFQGNSAPDKSGLPSDRFSAERTGGSVSTLTIQRTQQEDSAVYLCASSSSVGGETQYFGPGTRLLVL.